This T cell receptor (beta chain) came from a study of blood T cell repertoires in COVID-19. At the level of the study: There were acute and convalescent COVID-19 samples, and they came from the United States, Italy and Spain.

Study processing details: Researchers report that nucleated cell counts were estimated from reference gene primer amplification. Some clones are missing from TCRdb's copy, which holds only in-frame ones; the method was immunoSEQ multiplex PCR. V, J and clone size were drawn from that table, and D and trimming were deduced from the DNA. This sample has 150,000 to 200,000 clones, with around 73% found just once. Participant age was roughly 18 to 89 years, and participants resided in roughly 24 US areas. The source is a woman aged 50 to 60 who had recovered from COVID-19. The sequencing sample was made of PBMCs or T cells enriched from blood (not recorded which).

CDR3 nucleotides: TGTGCCAGCAGCCTGGGACAGGGTTCGGGCACAGATACGCAGTATTTT. Protein: CASSLGQGSGTDTQYF. The J gene is TRBJ2-3, the V gene TRBV11-3; 9 bases map to TRBD1. CDR1 SGHNT and CDR2 YENEEA come from the germline V gene. Unmatched junction bases numbered 7, after V lost 5 bases and J lost 1 base. CDR3 size: 16 residues. The full variable domain, with the rest looked up from reference TRBV11-3 and TRBJ2-3, is EAGVVQSPRYKIIEKKQPVAFWCNPISGHNTLYWYLQNLGQGPELLIRYENEEAVDDSQLPKDRFSAERLKGVDSTLKIQPAELGDSAVYLCASSLGQGSGTDTQYFGPGTRLTVL.